One and the same sample provided the 16 T cell receptor delta chains below, sequenced in a study of gamma-delta T cells after stem cell transplantation. TCRdb re-called the RT-PCR reads through CATT. The data contain 1,400 or so delta-chain clones, 13% of them seen just once; the ten biggest clones take up approximately 54%. The material sequenced was gamma-delta T cells. Receptor source: a human donor. It is not recorded whose cells these are; they may come from a transplant donor.

By proportion, this clone is medium-sized. A read error is the likely source, as a far larger clone sits one nucleotide away. As DNA, the CDR3 is TGTGCCTGTGGCACCGGTCCCTGGGGGTTGAGCTCCTGGGACACCCGACAGATGTTTTTC. Its protein is CACGTGPWGLSSWDTRQMFF. The rearrangement joins TRDV2 to TRDJ3; 7 bases agree with TRDD3. Germline lookup yields CDR1 GEAIGNYY and CDR2 EKD. This CDR3 has 20 residues.

V gene TRDV2 combines with J gene TRDJ1, with 12 bases fitting TRDD3. There are 23 residues in the CDR3. V dropped 1 base and J dropped 2; count of bases not matched to a gene: 25. CDR1 and CDR2 from the germline V gene are GEAIGNYY and EKD. CDR3: CACDTGTGGYNDQSMRWTDKLIF. The CDR3, as DNA: TGTGCCTGTGACACTGGCACTGGGGGATACAACGATCAAAGCATGAGGTGGACCGATAAACTCATCTTT.

This clone was found a few times. The protein recorded in TCRdb matches a much larger clone and deviates from this DNA's translation at residue 8, suggesting a read error; the protein here is obtained by translating the DNA. The chain employs TRDV2 and TRDJ3; possible D gene TRDD3, 5 bases. Trimming pared 0 bases from V and 0 bases from J, leaving 17 bases between. Germline V lookup: CDR1 GEAIGNYY, CDR2 EKD. The CDR3 has 20 amino acids. The CDR3 coding sequence is TGTGCCTGTGACACCGGTCCCCGGGGGTTGAGCTCCTGGGACACCCGACAGATGTTTTTC. It translates to CACDTGPRGLSSWDTRQMFF.

This clone was recorded a few times. The protein recorded in TCRdb matches a much larger clone and deviates from this DNA's translation at residue 12, suggesting a read error; the protein here is obtained by translating the DNA. V is TRDV2 and J is TRDJ3; 7 nucleotides align to TRDD3. This CDR3 region has 20 residues. Trimming removed 0 bases from V and 3 bases from J; junction bases left unmatched: 13. In germline, CDR1 is GEAIGNYY, CDR2 EKD. This CDR3 reads CACDTGPWGLSFWDTRQMFF. CDR3 coding DNA: TGTGCCTGTGACACCGGTCCCTGGGGGTTGAGCTTCTGGGACACCCGACAGATGTTTTTC.

This clone is a singleton in its sample. The same CDR3 also results from other DNA sequences found in this sample. The V gene is TRDV2, the J gene TRDJ1; 11 bases line up with TRDD3. The CDR3 extends over 20 amino acids. V shed 3 bases, J shed 2 bases, and the junction held 19 bases outside the gene matches. CDR1 and CDR2 (germline): GEAIGNYY, EKD. CDR3 sequence reads: CACDSVDPYWGISGTDKLIF. The CDR3 nucleotides are TGTGCCTGTGACTCCGTTGACCCTTACTGGGGGATAAGTGGTACCGATAAACTCATCTTT.

About this clone itself: TCRdb's protein, taken from a much larger clone, differs from this DNA's translation at residue 7, likely owing to a read error; the protein displayed comes from the DNA. This chain uses TRDV2 with TRDJ1; 9 bases line up with TRDD3. CDR1 GEAIGNYY and CDR2 EKD come from the germline V gene. The CDR3 consists of 18 residues. The J segment lost 0 bases and the V segment lost 0 bases, leaving 10 bases of the junction unmatched. CDR3 DNA sequence: TGTGCCTGTGACACCCTCCCGATACTGGGGGACTACACCGATAAACTCATCTTT. This codes for CACDTLPILGDYTDKLIF.

This clone appeared a few times. This clone may be a read error of a much larger clone one base away. Here the CDR3 DNA reads TGTGCCTGTGACACCGTTTCTCGGGATACGCCCGATAGACTCATCTTT. Translating gives CACDTVSRDTPDRLIF. The chain has TRDV2 and TRDJ1, with 8 bases lining up with TRDD3. The CDR3 loop spans 16 amino acids. Germline CDR1 is GEAIGNYY and CDR2 is EKD.

A remark on this clone: This likely stems from a read error, as it lies one base from a far larger clone. V is TRDV1 and J is TRDJ1; D is possibly TRDD2 (9 bases). CDR3 length: 25 amino acids. Germline assignment: CDR1 TSWWSYY and CDR2 QGS. The DNA of the CDR3 is TGTGCTATTGGGGCCCACCTTCCTACGGCGAAAATATTACTGGGGGCCCGGGCAGACACCGATAAACTCATCTTT. Amino acids: CAIGAHLPTAKILLGARADTDKLIF.

A few counts support this clone. TCRdb's listed protein matches a much larger clone and diverges from this DNA's translation at residue 7, likely through a read error; the protein shown comes from the DNA. V gene TRDV3 combines with J gene TRDJ1; 9 nucleotides match TRDD3. The CDR3 is 22 amino acids. V shed 2 bases, J shed 0 bases, and the junction held 28 bases outside the gene matches. Germline CDR1 is TVYSNPD and CDR2 is GDNSRS (reference sequence). For the CDR3, the DNA is TGTGCCTTTTTGCGCTCACGCCTAGGGTGGTACTGGGGGAATTTGTACACCGATAAACTCATCTTT. Translating gives CAFLRSRLGWYWGNLYTDKLIF. Combining the CDR3 with reference TRDV3 and TRDJ1 gives the whole variable domain CDKVTQSSPDQTVASGSEVVLLCTYDTVYSNPDLFWYRIRPDYSFQFVFYGDNSRSEGADFTQGRFSVKHILTQKAFHLVISPVRTEDSATYYCAFLRSRLGWYWGNLYTDKLIFGKGTRVTVEP.

The genes are TRDV2 and TRDJ1, with D tentatively TRDD3 (6 bases). V lost 3 bases, J lost 2 bases, and 15 bases lay in between. Per germline, CDR1 GEAIGNYY and CDR2 EKD. The CDR3 covers 15 residues. This CDR3 reads CACDPVDTKTDKLIF. The DNA for the CDR3 is TGTGCCTGTGACCCCGTGGATACAAAGACCGATAAACTCATCTTT.

A word on this clone: This may be a read error, as it is one base from a much larger clone. The chain is built from TRDV1 and TRDJ1; TRDD3 aligns across 9 bases. The CDR3 is 23 amino acids. The germline V gene has CDR1 TSWWSYY and CDR2 QGS. The V gene end was trimmed by 4 bases and the J gene end by 0 bases; junction bases not matched to a gene: 27. The CDR3 DNA follows: TGTGCTCTTGGGGGACCACTAAAACCCGCAATGGGGGATAATGGAGGGGACACCGATAAACTCATCTTT. Amino acid sequence: CALGGPLKPAMGDNGGDTDKLIF.

This clone is medium-sized. This sample includes further DNA sequences coding for the same CDR3. V usage is TRDV3 and J usage is TRDJ1, with TRDD3 identical over 11 bases. Per the germline V gene, CDR1 is TVYSNPD and CDR2 is GDNSRS (reference sequence). CDR3 length equals 21 residues. V dropped 4 bases and J dropped 0; count of bases not matched to a gene: 25. This chain's CDR3 is CASSFVHVPNLGDTDTDKLIF. Here the CDR3 DNA reads TGTGCCTCCTCTTTCGTCCACGTCCCGAACCTGGGGGATACAGACACCGATAAACTCATCTTT.

This clone has a handful of counts. The rearrangement joins TRDV2 to TRDJ1; no clear D. V lost 1 base to trimming and J lost 0 bases, with 14 bases between them. Germline values: CDR1 GEAIGNYY, CDR2 EKD. The CDR3 is 16 amino acids. CDR3 bases: TGTGCCTGTGACACGCTCCCTCCACACAACACCGATAAACTCATCTTT. Its translation is CACDTLPPHNTDKLIF.

This clone is categorized as medium-sized (0.01 to 0.1%). The V call is TRDV2, the J call TRDJ1, with 13 bases fitting TRDD3. V lost 0 bases and J lost 0; bases outside the gene matches: 9. Per germline, CDR1 GEAIGNYY and CDR2 EKD. This CDR3 has 19 amino acids. CDR3 in amino acids: CACDTVTGGYAGNTDKLIF. For the CDR3, the DNA is TGTGCCTGTGACACCGTTACTGGGGGATACGCGGGGAACACCGATAAACTCATCTTT.

This clone was counted between two and nine times. This rearrangement joins TRDV1 to TRDJ1, with D possibly being TRDD2 (9 bases). CDR1 is TSWWSYY and CDR2 is QGS in the germline V gene. The CDR3 totals 23 residues. V gave up 2 bases and J gave up 0 bases, with 34 bases separating them. The CDR3 region is CALGEDPGLPTDWGFSYTDKLIF. For the CDR3, the DNA is TGTGCTCTTGGGGAAGACCCCGGCCTTCCTACGGACTGGGGGTTCTCGTACACCGATAAACTCATCTTT.

This clone was detected a few times. This probably arose from a read error, given a far larger clone one base away. The same CDR3 can be traced to other DNA sequences in this sample. The CDR3 DNA is TGTGCCCTTGGGGAACCTACCATCCTCCTTCCTACGGGGGGACTGGGGGATACGCGGAATAAACTCATCTTT. It is translated as CALGEPTILLPTGGLGDTRNKLIF. This chain links TRDV1 with TRDJ1, with 13 positions matching TRDD3. This CDR3 has 24 amino acids. CDR1 and CDR2 from the germline V gene are TSWWSYY and QGS.